This T cell receptor (beta chain) stems from a study of vaccination effects on CD4 cells after COVID-19. For the study at large: Each participant received a vaccine that was either BNT162b2 or mRNA-1273, given as two doses.

Worth noting for this clone: Its antigen is not known.

Study-wide findings and caveats: Clones of infection and vaccine origin contracted markedly late after vaccination.

After expansion with viral peptide pools in the ViraFEST assay, antigen-specific CD4+ T cells were sequenced. Isolation of CD4+ T cells took place after ten to eleven days of culture. Vaccinated recipients, who were negative for nucleocapsid antibodies, had no history of SARS-CoV-2 infection. Culturing of more than 1.5 million PBMC per well took place with approximately 10 IU/ml IL-2 and about 9.3 ug/ml peptides. Data came from immunoSEQ multiplex PCR; TCRdb stores just in-frame clones and leaves some out. This sample has tens of thousands of clones, with about four fifths found just once. Trimming stripped 6 bases from V and 5 bases from J, with 10 bases between. Germline lookup yields CDR1 MNHEY and CDR2 SVGAGI. This CDR3 contains 13 residues.

This rearrangement joins TRBV6-5 to TRBJ2-2, with a weak D call TRBD1 (6 bases). The sample was CD4+ T cells from PBMCs cultured with HCoV-OC43 spike peptides, taken before COVID-19 vaccination. Documented subset: HCoV-OC43 spike overlapping peptide pool stimulation. The sequence derives from a human donor who received a COVID-19 vaccine. The CDR3, as DNA: TGTGCCAGCAGAAAGGGGGTAACCGGGGAGCTGTTTTTT. It is translated as CASRKGVTGELFF.